Following are 17 T cell receptor beta chains from one sample sequenced in a study of T cells after yellow fever vaccination. Using its own MiXCR run on the 5' RACE reads, TCRdb lists one record per CDR3 protein. The sample holds a few hundred thousand distinct CDR3 sequences, approximately 19% seen once. Sequencing was performed on PBMCs, taken before the yellow fever booster vaccination. These receptors were collected from a man between 18 and 35 years old who received the YFV17D yellow fever vaccine.

This chain links TRBV6-5 with TRBJ1-2; D uncertain. Looked up from germline, CDR1 is MNHEY and CDR2 is SVGAGI. Trimming took off 2 bases at V and 0 bases at J, with 4 bases between the two ends. The CDR3 has 13 amino acids. The CDR3 DNA reads TGTGCCAGCAGTTACGGAGCTAACTATGGCTACACCTTC. Protein: CASSYGANYGYTF.

This clonotype was recorded a few times. The chain recombines TRBV5-5 with TRBJ1-5; unclear D gene. Trimming pared 0 bases from V and 3 bases from J, leaving 10 bases between. This CDR3 has 15 amino acids. Germline loops: CDR1 SGHKS, CDR2 YYEKEE (reference sequence). In nucleotides, the CDR3 is TGTGCCAGCAGCTTGGACGCTAGATTCAATCAGCCCCAGCATTTT. Encoded protein: CASSLDARFNQPQHF.

CDR3 residues: CASSSTGGTETQYF. Written as DNA, the CDR3 is TGCGCCAGCAGCTCGACAGGGGGCACGGAGACCCAGTACTTC. The chain is built from TRBV5-1 and TRBJ2-5; 10 bases are a match to TRBD1. The CDR3 has 14 amino acids. Germline lookup yields CDR1 SGHRS and CDR2 YFSETQ. Losses at the gene ends were 3 bases for V and 5 bases for J; bases not matched to a gene: 4.

This clonotype was counted between two and nine times. The gene calls are TRBV12-3 or TRBV12-4 and TRBJ2-6, with 8 bases that match TRBD1. The CDR3 runs 17 residues. The junction had 7 bases not matched to a gene; V was cut back by 5 bases and J by 1 base. The CDR3 here is CASSAARQGSGANVLTF. CDR3 bases: TGTGCCAGCAGTGCGGCCCGACAGGGGTCTGGGGCCAACGTCCTGACTTTC.

The V gene is TRBV7-3, the J gene TRBJ2-5, with 8 bases aligning to TRBD2. The CDR3 has 15 amino acids. V lost 2 bases to trimming and J lost 3 bases; unmatched junction nucleotides: 5. Germline lookup yields CDR1 SGHTA and CDR2 FQGTGA. The CDR3 DNA is TGTGCCAGCAGCTTAGCGGGGGGAACCAAAGAGACCCAGTACTTC. It yields the protein CASSLAGGTKETQYF.

This clonotype was observed a few times. The chain joins TRBV7-2 to TRBJ2-1, with TRBD1 matching 7 bases. CDR1 SGHTA and CDR2 FQGNSA come from the germline V gene. This CDR3 comprises 14 residues. The V gene end was trimmed by 4 bases and the J gene end by 8 bases; junction bases not matched to a gene: 8. The CDR3 nucleotides are TGTGCCAGCAGCTCGTTTACAGGGGCGGATGAGCAGTTCTTC. It translates to CASSSFTGADEQFF.

The V call is TRBV27, the J call TRBJ2-4; a weak D match, TRBD2 (6 bases). Between the trimmed V and J ends, which lost 6 bases and 0 bases, there was a span of 24 bases. This CDR3 region has 19 residues. The germline V gene encodes CDR1 MNHEY and CDR2 SMNVEV (reference sequence). CDR3 in DNA: TGTGCCAGCAGCCCCAGTCCCCCGGGACTCAACTTAGCCAAAAACATTCAGTACTTC. Encoded protein: CASSPSPPGLNLAKNIQYF.

V is TRBV18 and J is TRBJ1-1, with 9 nucleotides matching TRBD1. CDR1 and CDR2 from the germline V gene are KGHSH and LQKENI. J gave up 5 bases and V 3 bases, and 7 bases lay outside the gene matches. CDR3 length equals 15 residues. The CDR3 DNA is TGTGCCAGCTCACCTAGGGCGACAGGGGGGACTGAAGCTTTCTTT. This translates into CASSPRATGGTEAFF. The full variable domain, with the rest looked up from reference TRBV18 and TRBJ1-1, is NAGVMQNPRHLVRRRGQEARLRCSPMKGHSHVYWYRQLPEEGLKFMVYLQKENIIDESGMPKERFSAEFPKEGPSILRIQQVVRGDSAAYFCASSPRATGGTEAFFGQGTRLTVV.

The chain is built from TRBV20-1 and TRBJ1-2, with D perhaps matching TRBD1 (5 bases). Looked up from germline, CDR1 is DFQATT and CDR2 is SNEGSKA (reference sequence). Trimming shortened V by 0 bases and J by 7 bases, and 12 bases separated the two germline ends. This CDR3 has 13 amino acids. The DNA of the CDR3 is TGCAGTGCTAGAGATAGGGGCGAGTTTGGCTACACCTTC. Amino acids: CSARDRGEFGYTF.

J is TRBJ2-1 and V is TRBV12-5; 11 positions match TRBD2. V lost 6 bases, J lost 7 bases, and 8 bases stayed unmatched. The CDR3 spans 15 residues. Germline V gene data show CDR1 as LGHNT and CDR2 as FRNRAP. The CDR3 reads CASGGLADFYNEQFF. Here the CDR3 DNA reads TGTGCTAGTGGGGGACTAGCGGATTTCTATAATGAGCAGTTCTTC.

The V gene is TRBV7-2, the J gene TRBJ2-4, with 8 positions matching TRBD1. The CDR3 runs 14 residues. Trimming removed 5 bases from V and 2 bases from J; junction bases left unmatched: 2. Per the germline V gene, CDR1 is SGHTA and CDR2 is FQGNSA. CDR3 sequence: CASSPRGPKNIQYF. CDR3 sequence (DNA): TGTGCCAGCAGCCCCAGGGGGCCCAAAAACATTCAGTACTTC.

This chain connects TRBV5-1 to TRBJ1-2; D perhaps matches TRBD1 (6 bases). The CDR3 is 13 amino acids. The germline V gene has CDR1 SGHRS and CDR2 YFSETQ. The V end lost 4 bases, the J end lost 8 bases, and 15 bases lay between the germline ends. CDR3 coding DNA: TGCGCCAGCAGCCGAGGGGGGTCGGAAGGCTACACCTTC. Translated: CASSRGGSEGYTF.

The gene calls are TRBV4-3 and TRBJ2-7, with a possible D match to TRBD2 (5 bases). Germline values: CDR1 LGHNA, CDR2 YSLEER. V dropped 0 bases and J dropped 3 bases, with 18 bases sitting between them. The CDR3 sequence is 17 residues long. CDR3 protein: CASSQDFAGPALYEQYF. The CDR3 DNA is TGCGCCAGCAGCCAAGATTTCGCGGGTCCTGCACTCTACGAGCAGTACTTC.

The table lists this clonotype with a few counts. The chain recombines TRBV29-1 with TRBJ2-7; D possibly corresponds to TRBD1 (6 bases). Germline V gene lookup returns CDR1 SQVTM and CDR2 ANQGSEA. The V gene lost 1 base and the J gene lost 3 bases, with 13 bases spanning the gap. CDR3 length: 14 amino acids. The CDR3 loop is CSVEVVGAVYEQYF. CDR3 DNA: TGCAGCGTTGAAGTGGTGGGGGCGGTCTACGAGCAGTACTTC.

This clonotype was seen more than once but under ten times. The J gene is TRBJ2-5, the V gene TRBV3-1; maybe TRBD1 (5 bases). Trimming stripped 4 bases from V and 0 bases from J, with 12 bases between. CDR1 is LGHDT and CDR2 is YNNKEL in the germline V gene (reference sequence). The CDR3 totals 15 residues. The chain's CDR3 is CASSPGQGHQETQYF. CDR3 nucleotide sequence: TGTGCCAGCAGCCCAGGACAAGGGCACCAAGAGACCCAGTACTTC.

The chain has TRBV5-1 and TRBJ1-1; D unclear. Germline V CDR1 and CDR2: SGHRS, YFSETQ. Between the trimmed V and J ends, which lost 5 bases and 1 base, there was a span of 9 bases. The CDR3 has 13 residues. CDR3 in amino acids: CASRTGPNTEAFF. The CDR3 region has the DNA TGCGCCAGCAGGACCGGGCCGAACACTGAAGCTTTCTTT.

The J gene is TRBJ2-1, the V gene TRBV20-1; D possibly uses TRBD1 or TRBD2 (5 bases each). The CDR3 contains 14 residues. Germline assignment: CDR1 DFQATT and CDR2 SNEGSKA (reference sequence). The V gene lost 5 bases and the J gene lost 4 bases, with 15 bases spanning the gap. CDR3 amino acids: CSARRFGAYNEQFF. Written as DNA, the CDR3 is TGCAGTGCTCGGAGATTCGGGGCTTACAATGAGCAGTTCTTC.